Following are 21 T cell receptor beta chains from one sample sequenced in a study of blood T cell repertoires in COVID-19. Only in-frame clones appear in the TCRdb table, and some are missing; sequencing was by immunoSEQ multiplex PCR. This table has about 160,000 clones, approximately 90% appearing once. The sample taken for sequencing was peripheral blood. These receptor sequences come from a woman in her 70s with COVID-19, enrolled during active disease.

The chain couples TRBV28 to TRBJ2-7; 8 nucleotides line up with TRBD1. After removal of 1 base from V and 4 bases from J, the junction contained 6 bases not matched to a gene. The CDR3 length is 15 residues. Per germline, CDR1 MDHEN and CDR2 SYDVKM. DNA of the CDR3: TGTGCCAGCAGTTTATCCAGACAGGGGAAATACGAGCAGTACTTC. This codes for CASSLSRQGKYEQYF.

The V call is TRBV11-1, the J call TRBJ2-5; possibly TRBD1 for D (6 bases). The DNA end favors TRBJ2-7, so the J call may be wrong. Germline CDR1 reads SGHAT; CDR2 reads FQDESV (reference sequence). The CDR3 spans 15 residues. The CDR3 DNA sequence: TGTGCCAGCAGCCGCGTTTTGGGGGCGGGTGGCGAGCAGTACTTC. Amino acids: CASSRVLGAGGEQYF.

The chain recombines TRBV4-2 with TRBJ1-4; D not resolved. This CDR3 contains 14 residues. Germline V gene sequence: CDR1 LGHNA, CDR2 YNFKEQ. V was clipped by 3 bases and J by 4 bases, with 9 bases between them. The CDR3 DNA reads TGTGCCAGCAGCCAGGCAGGACTTAATGAAAAACTGTTTTTT. It codes for CASSQAGLNEKLFF.

This chain joins TRBV29-1 and TRBJ2-5; TRBD1 aligns across 9 bases. Germline V gene data show CDR1 as SQVTM and CDR2 as ANQGSEA. Losses at the gene ends were 6 bases for V and 4 bases for J; bases not matched to a gene: 15. The CDR3 consists of 16 residues. The CDR3 spells CSVGRGTGLSGETQYF. The CDR3 DNA reads as TGCAGCGTGGGAAGGGGGACAGGGCTCAGCGGAGAGACCCAGTACTTC.

This chain uses TRBV5-6 with TRBJ1-1; 12 nucleotides agree with TRBD1. The CDR3 loop spans 16 amino acids. The V gene's germline CDR1 is SGHDT and CDR2 YYEEEE. With 0 bases clipped from V and 4 bases from J, the junction kept 4 bases outside the gene matches. CDR3 region: CASSLDGTGGFTEAFF. DNA of the CDR3: TGTGCCAGCAGCTTGGACGGGACAGGGGGCTTCACTGAAGCTTTCTTT. The full variable domain, its missing parts supplied by reference TRBV5-6 and TRBJ1-1, is DAGVTQSPTHLIKTRGQQVTLRCSPKSGHDTVSWYQQALGQGPQFIFQYYEEEERQRGNFPDRFSGHQFPNYSSELNVNALLLGDSALYLCASSLDGTGGFTEAFFGQGTRLTVV.

The rearrangement links TRBV7-9 to TRBJ1-2; TRBD1 might be the D (6 bases). The germline gives CDR1 SEHNR, CDR2 FQNEAQ (reference sequence). V dropped 6 bases and J dropped 5 bases, with 13 bases sitting between them. The CDR3 consists of 13 residues. In DNA, the CDR3 is TGTGCCAGCAGTAAACAGGGAAGTTATGGCTACACCTTC. Translating gives CASSKQGSYGYTF. The whole variable domain, filled in from reference TRBV7-9 and TRBJ1-2, reads DTGVSQNPRHKITKRGQNVTFRCDPISEHNRLYWYRQTLGQGPEFLTYFQNEAQLEKSRLLSDRFSAERPKGSFSTLEIQRTEQGDSAMYLCASSKQGSYGYTFGSGTRLTVV.

The rearrangement links TRBV5-1 to TRBJ2-5; tentative D call: TRBD1 (6 bases). Trimming removed 2 bases from V and 2 bases from J, with 16 bases in between. The germline gives CDR1 SGHRS, CDR2 YFSETQ. The CDR3 totals 16 residues. CDR3 bases: TGCGCCAGCAGCTTAAATTCGGGACACCCTCAAGAGACCCAGTACTTC. This encodes CASSLNSGHPQETQYF.

The genes are TRBV6-5 and TRBJ1-2; 9 bases are a match to TRBD1. The germline V gene encodes CDR1 MNHEY and CDR2 SVGAGI. V dropped 5 bases and J dropped 4; count of bases not matched to a gene: 5. The CDR3 length is 14 residues. This CDR3 is CASSRTGDSYGYTF. The CDR3 DNA follows: TGTGCCAGCAGTAGGACAGGGGACTCCTATGGCTACACCTTC.

The chain carries TRBV19 and TRBJ1-1, with TRBD1 identical over 8 bases. The J segment lost 1 base and the V segment lost 7 bases, leaving 14 bases of the junction unmatched. Germline V gene sequence: CDR1 LNHDA, CDR2 SQIVND (reference sequence). CDR3 length: 17 amino acids. The CDR3 DNA reads as TGTGCCAGTAACAAAAAATTAACCGGGACAGGGAACACTGAAGCTTTCTTT. Protein product: CASNKKLTGTGNTEAFF.

V usage is TRBV5-8 and J usage is TRBJ1-2; 10 nucleotides agree with TRBD1. V shed 2 bases, J shed 8 bases, and the junction held 6 bases outside the gene matches. Per the germline V gene, CDR1 is SGHTS and CDR2 is YDEGEE. This CDR3 spans 14 amino acids. CDR3 sequence (DNA): TGTGCCAGCAGCTTTACCCGGGACAGGGGCGGCTACACCTTC. This codes for CASSFTRDRGGYTF.

The rearrangement joins TRBV19 to TRBJ2-5; TRBD1 matches at 8 bases. Germline V gene lookup returns CDR1 LNHDA and CDR2 SQIVND (reference sequence). The junction had 3 bases not matched to a gene; V was cut back by 5 bases and J by 4 bases. The CDR3 covers 13 residues. CDR3 loop: CASSSQGAETQYF. CDR3 bases: TGTGCCAGTAGTTCGCAGGGGGCAGAGACCCAGTACTTC.

The chain uses TRBV7-9 and TRBJ2-5, with 10 bases lining up with TRBD2. CDR1 SEHNR and CDR2 FQNEAQ come from the germline V gene (reference sequence). V lost 5 bases and J lost 2; bases outside the gene matches: 8. The CDR3 consists of 16 residues. The CDR3 coding sequence is TGTGCCAGCAGCGTGGGAGCGGGGGGGCTTCAAGAGACCCAGTACTTC. Its translation: CASSVGAGGLQETQYF.

The chain has TRBV7-2 and TRBJ2-7; 9 bases fit TRBD1. The CDR3 consists of 17 residues. V lost 0 bases to trimming and J lost 4 bases; unmatched junction nucleotides: 10. CDR1 is SGHTA and CDR2 is FQGNSA in the germline V gene. Here the CDR3 reads CASSLAGQGTGFYEQYF. In nucleotides, the CDR3 is TGTGCCAGCAGCTTAGCGGGGCAGGGGACAGGGTTTTACGAGCAGTACTTC.

V usage is TRBV12-3 or TRBV12-4 and J usage is TRBJ1-6, with unresolved D. V was shortened by 7 bases and J by 5 bases, with 3 bases between the two germline ends. The CDR3 consists of 11 residues. The CDR3 protein is CASTDNSPLHF. The CDR3 DNA follows: TGTGCCAGCACTGATAATTCACCCCTCCACTTT.

The chain carries TRBV7-2 and TRBJ1-5; D might be TRBD1 (6 bases). CDR1 and CDR2 from the germline V gene are SGHTA and FQGNSA. Trimming left V 3 bases short and J 5 bases short, with 11 bases between. The CDR3 covers 14 residues. CDR3 protein: CASSLVRGDQPQHF. In DNA, the CDR3 is TGTGCCAGCAGCTTGGTCAGGGGTGATCAGCCCCAGCATTTT.

The chain joins TRBV28 to TRBJ2-1; 10 nucleotides match TRBD2. J was trimmed by 3 bases and V by 4 bases; bases with no gene match: 6. CDR1 and CDR2 from the germline V gene are MDHEN and SYDVKM. The CDR3 loop spans 16 amino acids. For the CDR3, the DNA is TGTGCCAGCAGTTCCGCTTTAGCGGGGGGCTACAATGAGCAGTTCTTC. Translation: CASSSALAGGYNEQFF.

This clone appeared a single time. The CDR3: CASSISSSYNEQFF. As DNA, the CDR3 is TGTGCCAGTAGTATTAGTAGCTCCTACAATGAGCAGTTCTTC. This rearrangement joins TRBV19 to TRBJ2-1; D unresolved. Germline V gene sequence: CDR1 LNHDA, CDR2 SQIVND (reference sequence). CDR3 length: 14 amino acids. V lost 3 bases, J lost 0 bases, and 6 bases lay in between.

This clone appeared a single time. The chain carries TRBV2 and TRBJ2-5, with TRBD2 identical over 15 bases. Germline values: CDR1 SNHLY, CDR2 FYNNEI. The CDR3 loop spans 15 amino acids. Trimming removed 3 bases from V and 5 bases from J; junction bases left unmatched: 1. The CDR3 DNA reads as TGTGCCAGCAGTGATGGACTAGCGGGGGGGGAGACCCAGTACTTC. Translation gives CASSDGLAGGETQYF.

This clone was detected many times. V and J are TRBV14 and TRBJ2-7; unclear D gene. Trimming stripped 0 bases from V and 9 bases from J, with 9 bases between. Germline V CDR1 and CDR2: SGHDN, FVKESK. The CDR3 covers 12 residues. CDR3 in amino acids: CASSQDFRVQYF. For the CDR3, the DNA is TGTGCCAGCAGCCAAGATTTTCGCGTGCAGTACTTC.

This clone was observed a handful of times. The chain has TRBV24-1 and TRBJ2-2, with D possibly matching TRBD1 (6 bases). V dropped 4 bases and J dropped 7 bases, with 15 bases sitting between them. Per the germline V gene, CDR1 is KGHDR and CDR2 is SFDVKD. This CDR3 comprises 15 residues. The CDR3 loop reads CATSDLRGGVGELFF. DNA for the CDR3: TGTGCCACCAGTGACCTCCGAGGGGGAGTCGGGGAGCTGTTTTTT.

The V and J genes are TRBV12-3 or TRBV12-4 and TRBJ1-1, with TRBD1 as a possible D gene (5 bases). The CDR3 length is 13 residues. Between the trimmed V and J ends, which lost 6 bases and 10 bases, there was a span of 18 bases. The CDR3 spells CASSPTENQGAFF. DNA of the CDR3: TGTGCCAGCAGCCCGACAGAAAACCAAGGAGCTTTCTTT.